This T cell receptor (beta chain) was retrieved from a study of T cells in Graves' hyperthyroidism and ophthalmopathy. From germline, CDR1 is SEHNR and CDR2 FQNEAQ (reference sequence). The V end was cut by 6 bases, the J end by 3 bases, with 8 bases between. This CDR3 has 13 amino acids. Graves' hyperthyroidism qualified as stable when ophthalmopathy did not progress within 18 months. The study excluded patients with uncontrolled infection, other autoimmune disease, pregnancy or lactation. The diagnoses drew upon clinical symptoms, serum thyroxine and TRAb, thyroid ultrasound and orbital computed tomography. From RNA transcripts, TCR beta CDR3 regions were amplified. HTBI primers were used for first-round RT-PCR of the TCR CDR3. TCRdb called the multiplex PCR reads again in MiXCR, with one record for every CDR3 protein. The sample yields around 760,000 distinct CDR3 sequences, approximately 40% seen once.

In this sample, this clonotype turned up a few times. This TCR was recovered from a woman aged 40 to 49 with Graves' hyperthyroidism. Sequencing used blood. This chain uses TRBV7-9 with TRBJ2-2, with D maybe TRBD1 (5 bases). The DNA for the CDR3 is TGTGCCAGCAGGGAGACAGACACCGGGGAGCTGTTTTTT. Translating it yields CASRETDTGELFF.